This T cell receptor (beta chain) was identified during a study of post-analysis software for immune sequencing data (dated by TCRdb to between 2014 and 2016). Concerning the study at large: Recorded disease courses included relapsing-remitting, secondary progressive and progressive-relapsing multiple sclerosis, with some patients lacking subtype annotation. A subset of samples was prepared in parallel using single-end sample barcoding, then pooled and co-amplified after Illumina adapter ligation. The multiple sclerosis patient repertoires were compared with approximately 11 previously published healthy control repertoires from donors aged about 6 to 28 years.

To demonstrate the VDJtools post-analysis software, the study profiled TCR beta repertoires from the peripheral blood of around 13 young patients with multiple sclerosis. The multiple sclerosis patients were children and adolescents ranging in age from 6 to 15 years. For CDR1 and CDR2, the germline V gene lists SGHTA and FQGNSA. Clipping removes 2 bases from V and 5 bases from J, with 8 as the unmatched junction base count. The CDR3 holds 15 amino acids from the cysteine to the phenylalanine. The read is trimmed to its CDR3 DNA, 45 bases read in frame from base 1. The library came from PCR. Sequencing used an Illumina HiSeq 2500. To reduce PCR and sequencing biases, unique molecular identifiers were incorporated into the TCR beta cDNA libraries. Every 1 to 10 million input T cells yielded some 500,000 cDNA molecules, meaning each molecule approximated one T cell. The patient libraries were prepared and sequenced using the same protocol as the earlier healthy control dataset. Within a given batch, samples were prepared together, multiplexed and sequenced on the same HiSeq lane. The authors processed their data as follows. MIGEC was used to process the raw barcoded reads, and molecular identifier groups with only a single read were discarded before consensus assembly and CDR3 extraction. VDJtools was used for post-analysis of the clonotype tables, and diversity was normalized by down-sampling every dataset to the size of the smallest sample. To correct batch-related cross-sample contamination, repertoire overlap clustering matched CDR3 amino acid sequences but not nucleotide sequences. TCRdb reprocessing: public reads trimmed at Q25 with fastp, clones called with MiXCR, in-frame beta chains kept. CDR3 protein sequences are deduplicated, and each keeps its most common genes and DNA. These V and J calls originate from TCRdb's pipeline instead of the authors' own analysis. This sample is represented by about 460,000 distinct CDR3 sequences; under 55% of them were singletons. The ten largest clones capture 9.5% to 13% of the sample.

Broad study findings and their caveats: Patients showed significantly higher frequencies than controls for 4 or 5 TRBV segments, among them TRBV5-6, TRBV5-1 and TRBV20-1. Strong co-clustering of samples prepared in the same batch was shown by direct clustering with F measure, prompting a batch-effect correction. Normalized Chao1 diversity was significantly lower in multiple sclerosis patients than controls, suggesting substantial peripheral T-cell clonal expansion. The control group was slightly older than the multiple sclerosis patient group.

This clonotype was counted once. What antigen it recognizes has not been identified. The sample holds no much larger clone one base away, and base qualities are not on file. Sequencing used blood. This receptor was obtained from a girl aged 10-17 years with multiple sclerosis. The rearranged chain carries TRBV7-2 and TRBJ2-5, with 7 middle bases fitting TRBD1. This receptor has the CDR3 CASSLPGQSLETQYF. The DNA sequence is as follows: TGTGCCAGCAGCTTACCGGGACAGAGTTTGGAGACCCAGTACTTC.